Listed here are 18 T cell receptor beta chains from one sample, sequenced in a study of cytomegalovirus exposure and HLA in healthy donors. Sequencing was performed with immunoSEQ multiplex PCR; in TCRdb, only in-frame clones are kept and a portion is missing. The data hold roughly 220,000 clones, with just over 90% observed a single time. Specimen: PBMCs. The receptors were sampled from a woman under 30 in good health and CMV-seronegative.

V usage is TRBV4-1 and J usage is TRBJ2-1, with TRBD2 identical over 7 bases. The V and J ends lost 0 bases and 3 bases, in that order; junction bases with no gene match: 8. From germline, CDR1 is MGHRA and CDR2 YSYEKL. This CDR3 contains 17 residues. The CDR3 nucleotides are TGCGCCAGCAGCCAAGATGCCACTAGCGCAATCTACAATGAGCAGTTCTTC. Its translation is CASSQDATSAIYNEQFF.

The chain links TRBV11-2 to TRBJ1-1; no clear D. CDR3 length: 15 residues. Between the trimmed V and J ends, which lost 0 bases and 0 bases, there was a span of 8 bases. CDR1 and CDR2 (germline): SGHAT, FQNNGV. In DNA, the CDR3 is TGTGCCAGCAGCTTAGAGGGGAGGTTGAACACTGAAGCTTTCTTT. It codes for CASSLEGRLNTEAFF.

In this sample, this clone turned up once. The chain joins TRBV5-6 to TRBJ2-7; 9 bases match TRBD2. Germline loops: CDR1 SGHDT, CDR2 YYEEEE. This CDR3 spans 16 amino acids. J was trimmed by 0 bases and V by 0 bases; bases with no gene match: 4. This CDR3 reads CASSLDLAGSSYEQYF. As DNA, the CDR3 is TGTGCCAGCAGCTTGGATCTAGCGGGAAGCTCCTACGAGCAGTACTTC.

The V and J genes are TRBV5-1 and TRBJ1-1; D might be TRBD1 (6 bases). V lost 5 bases to trimming and J lost 1 base, with 9 bases between them. Germline CDR1 SGHRS, CDR2 YFSETQ. The CDR3 length is 13 residues. CDR3 protein: CASRWTENTEAFF. CDR3 nucleotides: TGCGCCAGCAGATGGACAGAGAACACTGAAGCTTTCTTT.

This clone was seen just once. This chain joins TRBV28 and TRBJ1-2; 9 bases line up with TRBD1. The J segment lost 6 bases and the V segment lost 6 bases, leaving 5 bases of the junction unmatched. CDR3 length equals 13 residues. From germline, CDR1 is MDHEN and CDR2 SYDVKM. The CDR3 DNA reads TGTGCCAGCAGCGGACAGGGGACCCATGGCTACACCTTC. Its translation: CASSGQGTHGYTF.

The chain has TRBV27 and TRBJ2-1, with 14 positions matching TRBD2. There are 15 residues in the CDR3. With V trimmed by 6 bases and J by 12 bases, 10 bases remained unmatched. Germline CDR1 and CDR2: MNHEY and SMNVEV (reference sequence). CDR3 bases: TGTGCCAGCAGCCCCGGGACTAGCGGGAGTGTCGGGCAGTTCTTC. Translating gives CASSPGTSGSVGQFF.

This chain links TRBV5-1 with TRBJ2-6; 7 bases align to TRBD1. Per the germline V gene, CDR1 is SGHRS and CDR2 is YFSETQ. V was pared by 0 bases and J by 4 bases, with 7 bases of the junction left unmatched. This CDR3 region has 17 residues. The CDR3 region has the DNA TGCGCCAGCAGCTTGGGACAGGGTAACTCCGGGGCCAACGTCCTGACTTTC. Translating gives CASSLGQGNSGANVLTF.

The rearrangement uses TRBV14 and TRBJ1-1; maybe TRBD1 (5 bases). Germline loops: CDR1 SGHDN, CDR2 FVKESK. V shed 0 bases and J shed 1 base, with 9 bases lying between them. This CDR3 comprises 15 residues. Here the CDR3 reads CASSQDRVPNTEAFF. For the CDR3, the DNA is TGTGCCAGCAGCCAAGACAGGGTCCCGAACACTGAAGCTTTCTTT.

The V and J genes are TRBV10-1 and TRBJ2-1, with D possibly being TRBD1 (6 bases). The CDR3 extends over 16 amino acids. The germline V gene encodes CDR1 WNHNN and CDR2 SYGVQD (reference sequence). V lost 6 bases, J lost 2 bases, and 17 bases lay in between. The CDR3 DNA sequence: TGCGCCAGCAGCGTAGACCGGGACAAGACCTACAATGAGCAGTTCTTC. Residues: CASSVDRDKTYNEQFF.

The rearrangement uses TRBV2 and TRBJ2-5; 11 nucleotides line up with TRBD2. The length of the CDR3 is 14 residues. Germline CDR1 and CDR2: SNHLY and FYNNEI. Germline trimming cut 4 bases from V and 4 bases from J; bases unmatched to any gene: 2. CDR3 sequence: CASSGGLAGETQYF. For the CDR3, the DNA is TGTGCCAGCAGTGGTGGACTAGCGGGAGAGACCCAGTACTTC.

This clone was recorded a few times. The chain is built from TRBV10-2 and TRBJ1-1; D unclear. This CDR3 has 14 residues. V was cut by 4 bases and J by 1 base, with 10 bases left in between. CDR1 WSHSY and CDR2 SAAADI come from the germline V gene. CDR3 residues: CASSAGWANTEAFF. CDR3 sequence (DNA): TGCGCCAGCAGTGCAGGCTGGGCGAACACTGAAGCTTTCTTT.

The chain carries TRBV9 and TRBJ1-1, with D possibly matching TRBD1 (5 bases). Germline-derived CDR1 and CDR2 are SGDLS and YYNGEE. This CDR3 spans 16 amino acids. V dropped 4 bases and J dropped 0 bases, with 16 bases sitting between them. The CDR3 DNA is TGTGCCAGCAGCCCGAGAGGGCGGGGGGTGAACACTGAAGCTTTCTTT. Translation: CASSPRGRGVNTEAFF.

The chain recombines TRBV27 with TRBJ2-3, with TRBD1 matching over 7 bases. The CDR3 covers 16 residues. Trimming cost V 5 bases and J 1 base; bases outside gene matches: 9. Germline values: CDR1 MNHEY, CDR2 SMNVEV (reference sequence). Written as DNA, the CDR3 is TGTGCCAGCAGTATAACAGGGGCAGCCGGCACAGATACGCAGTATTTT. Translating it yields CASSITGAAGTDTQYF.

The rearrangement uses TRBV27 and TRBJ2-1; 7 nucleotides agree with TRBD1. Germline loops: CDR1 MNHEY, CDR2 SMNVEV (reference sequence). V lost 3 bases and J lost 3; bases outside the gene matches: 5. CDR3 length: 15 residues. The CDR3 loop reads CASSFLQGNYNEQFF. For the CDR3, the DNA is TGTGCCAGCAGTTTTTTACAGGGGAACTACAATGAGCAGTTCTTC.

The chain couples TRBV2 to TRBJ1-4; D might be TRBD1 (6 bases). The CDR3 runs to 12 residues. The germline V gene has CDR1 SNHLY and CDR2 FYNNEI. The V end was cut by 5 bases, the J end by 8 bases, with 9 bases between. The CDR3 DNA reads TGTGCCAGCAGTTTTACAGGGGAAAAACTGTTTTTT. Its translation is CASSFTGEKLFF.

This chain connects TRBV7-2 to TRBJ1-1, with 8 bases matching TRBD1. With 5 bases clipped from V and 4 bases from J, the junction kept 6 bases outside the gene matches. This CDR3 has 14 residues. CDR1 is SGHTA and CDR2 is FQGNSA in the germline V gene. CDR3 amino acids: CASSPGTGVTEAFF. CDR3 bases: TGTGCCAGCAGCCCGGGGACAGGAGTCACTGAAGCTTTCTTT.

This chain connects TRBV19 to TRBJ2-1, with a weak D call TRBD2 (6 bases). CDR3 size: 15 residues. CDR1 is LNHDA and CDR2 is SQIVND in the germline V gene (reference sequence). Trimming left V 2 bases short and J 4 bases short, with 12 bases between. CDR3 sequence: CASSILAGIYNEQFF. CDR3 bases: TGTGCCAGTAGTATACTGGCGGGGATTTACAATGAGCAGTTCTTC.

This chain uses TRBV14 with TRBJ2-1; 8 bases agree with TRBD2. After removal of 1 base from V and 7 bases from J, the junction contained 6 bases not matched to a gene. Germline V gene data show CDR1 as SGHDN and CDR2 as FVKESK. This CDR3 is 15 amino acids long. The CDR3 protein is CASSQGAGARNEQFF. The CDR3 region has the DNA TGTGCCAGCAGCCAAGGAGCGGGAGCCAGAAATGAGCAGTTCTTC.